These T cell receptor beta chains were read from a single sample in a study of shared clonotypes between healthy human individuals. Some clones are missing from TCRdb's copy, which holds only in-frame ones; the method was immunoSEQ multiplex PCR. The sample records hundreds of thousands of clones, 80% to 95% being singletons. The specimen sequenced was naive CD8+ T cells sorted from blood. These receptors originate from a man aged 30 to 45 in good health. Each CDR3 is given with its conserved first and last residue. The D gene is left open where the match is weak. Clone size is stated in some rows and not others, as once, few, many or a class when expanded.

d_call	clone_size	v_call	j_call	cdr3_aa	cdr3_nt
TRBD2	-	TRBV9	TRBJ2-5	CASSVGGRAQETQYF	TGTGCCAGCAGCGTCGGCGGGAGGGCCCAAGAGACCCAGTACTTC
-	-	TRBV7-2	TRBJ2-3	CASSLALTDTQYF	TGTGCCAGCAGCTTAGCCTTAACAGATACGCAGTATTTT
-	once	TRBV5-1	TRBJ1-2	CASSLEQTNSNYGYTF	TGCGCCAGCAGCTTGGAACAAACTAACAGTAACTATGGCTACACCTTC
TRBD1	-	TRBV19	TRBJ1-5	CASKQQGAVQPQHF	TGTGCCAGTAAACAACAGGGGGCGGTTCAGCCCCAGCATTTT
-	-	TRBV7-2	TRBJ2-7	CASSLAGDYEQYF	TGTGCCAGCAGCCTAGCCGGAGACTACGAGCAGTACTTC
TRBD2	-	TRBV6-4	TRBJ2-1	CASSEGGSSYNEQFF	TGTGCCAGCAGTGAAGGCGGGAGCTCCTACAATGAGCAGTTCTTC
TRBD2	-	TRBV5-1	TRBJ2-3	CASSLAAGGTDTQYF	TGCGCCAGCAGCTTGGCGGCGGGAGGCACAGATACGCAGTATTTT
-	few	TRBV6-5	TRBJ2-1	CASRLVDEQFF	TGTGCCAGCAGGTTGGTCGATGAGCAGTTCTTC
TRBD1	-	TRBV7-8	TRBJ2-7	CASSSLRSTGAYEQYF	TGTGCCAGCAGCTCCCTCCGGTCGACAGGGGCATACGAGCAGTACTTC
TRBD2	-	TRBV11-2	TRBJ2-3	CASSAGTSSTDTQYF	TGTGCCAGCAGCGCAGGGACTAGCAGCACAGATACGCAGTATTTT
-	-	TRBV2	TRBJ2-3	CASSERVDTQYF	TGTGCCAGCAGTGAAAGGGTCGATACGCAGTATTTT
-	-	TRBV28	TRBJ2-1	CASSLYRAPNVGNEQFF	TGTGCCAGCAGTTTATATCGGGCGCCCAACGTGGGCAATGAGCAGTTCTTC
-	few	TRBV6-1	TRBJ1-3	CASSEADSGVSGNTIYF	TGTGCCAGCAGTGAAGCTGATTCCGGGGTCTCTGGAAACACCATATATTTT
-	-	TRBV27	TRBJ2-5	CASSFGAQGQETQYF	TGTGCCAGCAGTTTTGGGGCACAGGGCCAAGAGACCCAGTACTTC
-	-	TRBV16	TRBJ1-2	CASSQWRDLSGYTF	TGTGCCAGCAGCCAATGGAGGGATTTATCCGGCTACACCTTC
-	-	TRBV27	TRBJ2-3	CASNSGLTDTQYF	TGTGCCAGCAACTCGGGTTTGACAGATACGCAGTATTTT
-	-	TRBV25-1	TRBJ2-7	CASSEPGNWDEQYF	TGTGCCAGCAGTGAACCCGGGAACTGGGACGAGCAGTACTTC
-	-	TRBV7-9	TRBJ1-4	CASSFRGDEKLFF	TGTGCCAGCAGCTTTAGAGGAGATGAAAAACTGTTTTTT
TRBD2	-	TRBV11-1	TRBJ2-7	CASSFTASGSDISYEQYF	TGTGCCAGCAGCTTCACCGCTAGCGGGAGCGACATCTCCTACGAGCAGTACTTC
-	once	TRBV18	TRBJ2-1	CASSPAGPDDNEQFF	TGTGCCAGCTCACCAGCAGGGCCAGATGACAATGAGCAGTTCTTC
TRBD2	-	TRBV15	TRBJ2-2	CATSRDPILAANTGELFF	TGTGCCACCAGCAGAGACCCGATACTAGCGGCCAACACCGGGGAGCTGTTTTTT
-	-	TRBV2	TRBJ2-7	CAGAQGTDYEQYF	TGTGCCGGTGCGCAGGGAACCGATTACGAGCAGTACTTC
-	-	TRBV7-9	TRBJ1-4	CASSSEFKLFF	TGTGCCAGCAGCTCAGAGTTCAAACTGTTTTTT
-	-	TRBV29-1	TRBJ2-1	CSVWGTPTPISYNEQFF	TGCAGCGTATGGGGTACCCCAACCCCTATCTCCTACAATGAGCAGTTCTTC
TRBD2	-	TRBV9	TRBJ2-7	CASSAVAGEREQYF	TGTGCCAGCAGCGCCGTAGCGGGAGAACGAGAGCAGTACTTC
-	-	TRBV28	TRBJ2-1	CASSYREGKHNEQFF	TGTGCCAGCAGTTACAGGGAGGGGAAACACAATGAGCAGTTCTTC
-	once	TRBV11-2	TRBJ2-2	CASSFSGGGELFF	TGTGCCAGCAGCTTCTCAGGAGGCGGGGAGCTGTTTTTT
-	many	TRBV28	TRBJ2-7	CATASSYEQYF	TGTGCGACCGCGAGCTCCTACGAGCAGTACTTC
TRBD1	-	TRBV29-1	TRBJ2-2	CSVTDRGRAPREWGTGELFF	TGCAGCGTAACGGACAGGGGAAGGGCCCCCCGGGAGTGGGGCACCGGGGAGCTGTTTTTT
-	many	TRBV4-3	TRBJ1-1	CASSPQGTEAFF	TGCGCCAGCAGCCCACAGGGAACTGAAGCTTTCTTT
-	-	TRBV30	TRBJ2-2	CAWSVKNTGELFF	TGTGCCTGGAGTGTAAAGAACACCGGGGAGCTGTTTTTT
TRBD1	-	TRBV14	TRBJ2-2	CASTRTGNTGELFF	TGTGCCAGCACAAGGACAGGGAACACCGGGGAGCTGTTTTTT
-	-	TRBV5-4	TRBJ2-2	CASSPGPGTSTGELFF	TGTGCCAGCAGCCCGGGCCCAGGGACGAGCACCGGGGAGCTGTTTTTT
-	once	TRBV9	TRBJ1-1	CASSADSLTEAFF	TGTGCCAGCAGCGCGGACAGCCTCACTGAAGCTTTCTTT
TRBD2	-	TRBV6-5	TRBJ2-1	CASTELAGGDNEQFF	TGTGCCAGCACCGAACTAGCGGGAGGGGACAATGAGCAGTTCTTC
-	-	TRBV5-4	TRBJ2-3	CASSLGRSTDTQYF	TGTGCCAGCAGCTTGGGCAGGAGCACAGATACGCAGTATTTT
-	-	TRBV27	TRBJ2-7	CASSPNRLSYEQYF	TGTGCCAGCAGTCCCAACCGACTGTCCTACGAGCAGTACTTC
TRBD2	-	TRBV28	TRBJ2-7	CASSSPTSGDEQYF	TGTGCCAGCAGTTCCCCGACTAGCGGGGACGAGCAGTACTTC
TRBD2	once	TRBV5-1	TRBJ2-1	CASSYTGGSYNEQFF	TGCGCCAGCAGTTATACGGGAGGCTCCTACAATGAGCAGTTCTTC
-	-	TRBV21-1	TRBJ2-7	CASSKERGTEQYF	TGTGCCAGCAGCAAAGAGAGAGGAACTGAGCAGTACTTC
TRBD2	-	TRBV19	TRBJ2-1	CASSVLSGSSYNEQFF	TGTGCCAGTAGTGTCCTTAGCGGGAGCAGCTACAATGAGCAGTTCTTC
-	-	TRBV15	TRBJ2-7	CATSPDRAMIFYEQYF	TGTGCCACCAGCCCCGACAGAGCTATGATTTTTTACGAGCAGTACTTC
-	-	TRBV9	TRBJ1-2	CASSAGTATTYGYTF	TGTGCCAGCAGCGCTGGGACGGCGACTACTTATGGCTACACCTTC
-	-	TRBV4-1	TRBJ2-2	CASSQDSNPTGELFF	TGCGCCAGCAGCCAGGACAGCAATCCAACCGGGGAGCTGTTTTTT
TRBD1	-	TRBV19	TRBJ1-5	CASSIGRQGINQPQHF	TGTGCCAGTAGTATTGGCCGACAGGGGATAAATCAGCCCCAGCATTTT
-	-	TRBV2	TRBJ2-5	CAIELGNLQETQYF	TGTGCCATCGAACTGGGAAACCTCCAAGAGACCCAGTACTTC
TRBD2	-	TRBV28	TRBJ2-7	CASSLLGTYGTSGYEQYF	TGTGCCAGCAGTTTATTAGGGACGTACGGGACTAGCGGCTACGAGCAGTACTTC
-	-	TRBV2	TRBJ2-3	CASSELAGDTDTQYF	TGTGCCAGCAGTGAACTAGCAGGAGACACAGATACGCAGTATTTT
-	-	TRBV14	TRBJ1-5	CASSQWGNQPQHF	TGTGCCAGCAGCCAATGGGGAAATCAGCCCCAGCATTTT